Listed here are 16 T cell receptor beta chains from one sample, sequenced in a study of PD-1 blockade in classical Hodgkin lymphoma. Repertoires were generated with immunoSEQ multiplex PCR, while TCRdb's copy carries only in-frame clones and drops some. The data contain about 110,000 clones, roughly nine tenths of them singletons. Relapses following autologous stem cell transplantation were seen in all patients, with brentuximab vedotin exposure varying. The starting material was peripheral blood mononuclear cells (PBMCs), obtained before the second cycle of nivolumab. The receptors come from a human donor with classical Hodgkin lymphoma.

The J gene is TRBJ2-1, the V gene TRBV4-1, with D possibly matching TRBD2 (6 bases). The CDR3 runs 16 residues. Per germline, CDR1 MGHRA and CDR2 YSYEKL. V lost 0 bases and J 2 bases, leaving 11 bases between the germline ends. Here the CDR3 DNA reads TGCGCCAGCAGCCAAGACTGGGGGGAGCCCTACAATGAGCAGTTCTTC. Protein sequence: CASSQDWGEPYNEQFF.

The rearrangement joins TRBV5-1 to TRBJ1-1; possible D gene TRBD1, 6 bases. V was pared by 7 bases and J by 2 bases, with 15 bases between. The CDR3 is 14 residues long. Germline loops: CDR1 SGHRS, CDR2 YFSETQ. As DNA, the CDR3 is TGCGCCAGCCAAAAGGGGGACGGTAACACTGAAGCTTTCTTT. This translates into CASQKGDGNTEAFF.

In this sample, this clone turned up once. This rearrangement joins TRBV10-2 to TRBJ2-7; 9 bases map to TRBD2. The CDR3 totals 16 residues. V shed 4 bases and J 5 bases; nucleotides not matched to a gene: 12. CDR1 and CDR2 (germline): WSHSY, SAAADI. CDR3 amino acids: CASSGKAGSGRHEQYF. CDR3 DNA sequence: TGCGCCAGCAGTGGAAAGGCGGGGAGCGGGAGGCACGAGCAGTACTTC.

This clone came up once. The chain employs TRBV19 and TRBJ2-2; TRBD1 or TRBD2 may be the D gene (6 bases each). CDR3 length: 17 residues. The germline gives CDR1 LNHDA, CDR2 SQIVND (reference sequence). The V and J ends lost 4 bases and 6 bases respectively, with 21 bases between them. This CDR3 reads CASSNPGAILPPGELFF. The CDR3 DNA is TGTGCCAGTAGTAATCCGGGGGCCATCCTCCCCCCCGGGGAGCTGTTTTTT.

V gene TRBV27 combines with J gene TRBJ2-1, with a possible D match to TRBD2 (5 bases). V was clipped by 7 bases and J by 0 bases, with 22 bases between them. The CDR3 is 18 residues long. In germline, CDR1 is MNHEY, CDR2 SMNVEV (reference sequence). CDR3 loop: CASTDWSGILPSYNEQFF. Written as DNA, the CDR3 is TGTGCCAGCACTGATTGGAGCGGAATCCTCCCCTCCTACAATGAGCAGTTCTTC.

The chain employs TRBV12-5 and TRBJ2-4; a possible D gene is TRBD2 (5 bases). The CDR3 is 12 residues long. Germline CDR1 reads LGHNT; CDR2 reads FRNRAP. V lost 1 base to trimming and J lost 9 bases, with 7 bases between them. Here the CDR3 DNA reads TGTGCTAGTGGTTTGGACCGGGGCATTCAGTACTTC. Amino acid sequence: CASGLDRGIQYF.

V gene TRBV2 combines with J gene TRBJ1-2; D not certain. Looked up from germline, CDR1 is SNHLY and CDR2 is FYNNEI. The CDR3 loop spans 12 amino acids. Deletions cut 5 bases from V and 8 bases from J, with 12 bases between. In DNA, the CDR3 is TGTGCCAGCAGTACAGAGGGAGAGGGCTACACCTTC. Translated, it gives CASSTEGEGYTF.

The gene calls are TRBV7-8 and TRBJ2-7; 8 nucleotides align to TRBD1. Germline trimming cut 7 bases from V and 4 bases from J; bases unmatched to any gene: 12. The CDR3 has 15 residues. Germline CDR1 and CDR2: SGHVS and FQNEAQ. Written as DNA, the CDR3 is TGTGCCAGCAATCCAATTCCGAGACAGGGGTACGAGCAGTACTTC. It translates to CASNPIPRQGYEQYF.

The chain is built from TRBV30 and TRBJ2-7; D possibly uses TRBD1 or TRBD2 (5 bases each). The V end lost 2 bases, the J end lost 0 bases, and 8 bases lay between the germline ends. Germline V CDR1 and CDR2: GTSNPN, SVGIG (reference sequence). The CDR3 is 13 amino acids. CDR3 residues: CAWSRGPSYEQYF. In DNA, the CDR3 is TGTGCCTGGAGTCGGGGACCCTCCTACGAGCAGTACTTC.

As DNA, the CDR3 is TGTGCCAGCAGCCAAGCGGGGCTTTGGGGGGGGAGCACTGAAGCTTTCTTT. Its translation: CASSQAGLWGGSTEAFF. This sequence joins TRBV14 and TRBJ1-1, with a possible D match to TRBD1 (5 bases). Per the germline V gene, CDR1 is SGHDN and CDR2 is FVKESK. The CDR3 consists of 17 residues. The V end was cut by 1 base, the J end by 4 bases, with 19 bases between.

V is TRBV7-9 and J is TRBJ1-2; 9 bases are shared with TRBD1. This CDR3 spans 14 amino acids. V was clipped by 5 bases and J by 5 bases; unmatched bases: 6. CDR1 SEHNR and CDR2 FQNEAQ come from the germline V gene (reference sequence). The CDR3 bases are TGTGCCAGCAGCCGGGGACAGGGAGATTATGGCTACACCTTC. This translates into CASSRGQGDYGYTF.

The chain couples TRBV7-9 to TRBJ2-7; no reliable D call. The CDR3 consists of 19 residues. V was shortened by 1 base and J by 6 bases, with 28 bases between the two germline ends. The germline gives CDR1 SEHNR, CDR2 FQNEAQ (reference sequence). CDR3 nucleotide sequence: TGTGCCAGCAGCTTAGAAAGTTTGACGTCGGGCCCGACCGCCTTCGAGCAGTACTTC. Translated: CASSLESLTSGPTAFEQYF.

The rearrangement joins TRBV6-6 to TRBJ1-5; 8 bases agree with TRBD1. With 5 bases clipped from V and 7 bases from J, the junction kept 10 bases outside the gene matches. The CDR3 spans 15 residues. Germline-derived CDR1 and CDR2 are MNHNY and SVGAGI (reference sequence). The CDR3 protein is CASSQGQVYVQPQHF. The CDR3 coding sequence is TGTGCCAGCAGTCAGGGACAGGTTTACGTCCAGCCCCAGCATTTT.

V and J are TRBV12-5 and TRBJ2-7; D is uncertain. CDR1 is LGHNT and CDR2 is FRNRAP in the germline V gene. The CDR3 runs 12 residues. V was pared by 2 bases and J by 3 bases, with 5 bases between. The CDR3, as DNA: TGTGCTAGTGGTTTGCAGAGCTACGAGCAGTACTTC. Protein: CASGLQSYEQYF.

The chain carries TRBV7-6 and TRBJ2-1, with D possibly being TRBD2 (6 bases). V lost 0 bases, J lost 7 bases, and 19 bases lay in between. This CDR3 is built from 17 residues. Germline lookup yields CDR1 SGHVS and CDR2 FNYEAQ. In nucleotides, the CDR3 is TGTGCCAGCAGCTTAGCGGGCCCGGGACTGGGAGATAATGAGCAGTTCTTC. Residues: CASSLAGPGLGDNEQFF.

V gene TRBV6-5 combines with J gene TRBJ1-2; 11 nucleotides match TRBD1. The CDR3 spans 14 residues. Looked up from germline, CDR1 is MNHEY and CDR2 is SVGAGI. V gave up 5 bases and J gave up 7 bases; unmatched junction bases: 6. CDR3 nucleotide sequence: TGTGCCAGCAGTCAAGGGACAGGGGGGTTTGGCTACACCTTC. The encoded protein is CASSQGTGGFGYTF.